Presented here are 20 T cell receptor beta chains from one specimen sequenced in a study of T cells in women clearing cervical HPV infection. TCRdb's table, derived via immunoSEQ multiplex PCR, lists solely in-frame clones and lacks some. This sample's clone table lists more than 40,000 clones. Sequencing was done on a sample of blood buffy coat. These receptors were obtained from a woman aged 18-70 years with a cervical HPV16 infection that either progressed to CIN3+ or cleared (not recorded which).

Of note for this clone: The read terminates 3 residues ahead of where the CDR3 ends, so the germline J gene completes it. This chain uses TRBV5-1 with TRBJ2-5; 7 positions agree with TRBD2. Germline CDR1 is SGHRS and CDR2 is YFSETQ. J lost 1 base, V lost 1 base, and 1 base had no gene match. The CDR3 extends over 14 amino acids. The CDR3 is CASSLWGGQETQYF. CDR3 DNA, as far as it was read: TGCGCCAGCAGCTTGTGGGGGGGCCAAGAGACC.

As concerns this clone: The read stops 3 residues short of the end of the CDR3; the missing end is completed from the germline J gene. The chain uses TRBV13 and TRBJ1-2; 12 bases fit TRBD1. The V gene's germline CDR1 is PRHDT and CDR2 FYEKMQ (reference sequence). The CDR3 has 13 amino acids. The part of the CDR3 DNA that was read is TGTGCCAGCAGCCGTGGGACAGGGGGCGTC. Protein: CASSRGTGGV. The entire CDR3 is CASSRGTGGVYTF.

The CDR3 sequence is CSARTSGRLSYEQYF. CDR3 bases read: TGCAGTGCTAGGACTAGCGGGAGGCTTTCCTACGAG. This chain uses TRBV20-1 with TRBJ2-7; 13 bases map to TRBD2. The read ends 3 residues before the CDR3 terminus; that terminus is restored from the germline J gene. This CDR3 has 15 residues. Germline V gene lookup returns CDR1 DFQATT and CDR2 SNEGSKA (reference sequence). The V gene end was trimmed by 3 bases and the J gene end by 1 base; junction bases not matched to a gene: 3.

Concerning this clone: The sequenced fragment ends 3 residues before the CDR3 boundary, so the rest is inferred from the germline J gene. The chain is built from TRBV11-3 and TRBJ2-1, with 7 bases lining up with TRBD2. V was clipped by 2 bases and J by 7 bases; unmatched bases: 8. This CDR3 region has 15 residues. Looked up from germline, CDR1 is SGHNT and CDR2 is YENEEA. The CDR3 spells CASSLYGGTNNEQFF. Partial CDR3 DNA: TGTGCCAGCAGCTTATACGGCGGGACTAATAATGAG.

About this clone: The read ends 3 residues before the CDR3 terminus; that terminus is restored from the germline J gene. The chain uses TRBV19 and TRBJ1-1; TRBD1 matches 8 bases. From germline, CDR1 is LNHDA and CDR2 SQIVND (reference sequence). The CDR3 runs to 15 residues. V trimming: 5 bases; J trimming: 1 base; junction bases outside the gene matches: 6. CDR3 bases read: TGTGCCAGTAGTCCAATAGGACAGGGGAACACTGAA. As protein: CASSPIGQGNTE. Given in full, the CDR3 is CASSPIGQGNTEAFF. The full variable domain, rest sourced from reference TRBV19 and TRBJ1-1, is DGGITQSPKYLFRKEGQNVTLSCEQNLNHDAMYWYRQDPGQGLRLIYYSQIVNDFQKGDIAEGYSVSREKKESFPLTVTSAQKNPTAFYLCASSPIGQGNTEAFFGQGTRLTVV.

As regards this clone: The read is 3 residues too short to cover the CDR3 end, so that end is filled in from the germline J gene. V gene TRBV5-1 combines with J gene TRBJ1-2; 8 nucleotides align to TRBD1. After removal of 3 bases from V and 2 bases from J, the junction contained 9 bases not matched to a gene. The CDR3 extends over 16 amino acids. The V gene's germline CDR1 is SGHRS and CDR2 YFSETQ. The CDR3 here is CASSSRTGSLNYGYTF. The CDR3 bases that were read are TGCGCCAGCAGCTCGAGGACAGGGTCTTTGAACTATGGC. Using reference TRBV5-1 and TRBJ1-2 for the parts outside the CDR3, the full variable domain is KAGVTQTPRYLIKTRGQQVTLSCSPISGHRSVSWYQQTPGQGLQFLFEYFSETQRNKGNFPGRFSGRQFSNSRSEMNVSTLELGDSALYLCASSSRTGSLNYGYTFGSGTRLTVV.

The DNA read from the CDR3 is TGTGCCAGCAGGAGACAGGGCACCTATAATTCACCC. Protein product: CASRRQGTYNSP. The full CDR3 reads CASRRQGTYNSPLHF. The rearrangement links TRBV28 to TRBJ1-6; 7 bases are shared with TRBD1. The read halts 3 residues ahead of the CDR3 end, with the missing end drawn from the germline J gene. The CDR3 covers 15 residues. Germline assignment: CDR1 MDHEN and CDR2 SYDVKM. J gave up 2 bases and V 6 bases, and 4 bases lay outside the gene matches.

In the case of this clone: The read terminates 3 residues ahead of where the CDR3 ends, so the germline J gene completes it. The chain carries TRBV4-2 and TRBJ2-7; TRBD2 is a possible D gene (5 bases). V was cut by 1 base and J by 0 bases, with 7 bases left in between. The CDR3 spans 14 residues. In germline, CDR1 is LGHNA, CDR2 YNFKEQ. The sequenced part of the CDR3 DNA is TGTGCCAGCAGCCAAGGGACTTTCTCCTACGAG. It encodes CASSQGTFSYE. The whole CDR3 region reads CASSQGTFSYEQYF.

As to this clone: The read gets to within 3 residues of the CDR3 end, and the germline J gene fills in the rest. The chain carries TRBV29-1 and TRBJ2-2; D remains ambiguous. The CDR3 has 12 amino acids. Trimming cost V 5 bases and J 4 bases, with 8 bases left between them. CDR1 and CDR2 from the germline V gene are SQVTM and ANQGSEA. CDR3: CSVLMSTGELFF. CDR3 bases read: TGCAGCGTTCTTATGTCCACCGGGGAG.

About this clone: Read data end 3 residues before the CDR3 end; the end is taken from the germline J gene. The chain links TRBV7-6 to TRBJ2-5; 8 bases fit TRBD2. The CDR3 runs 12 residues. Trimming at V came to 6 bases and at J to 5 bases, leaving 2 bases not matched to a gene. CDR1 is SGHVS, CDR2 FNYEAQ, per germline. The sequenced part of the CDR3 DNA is TGTGCCAGCAGTCAGCGGGGGGAGACC. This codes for CASSQRGET. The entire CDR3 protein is CASSQRGETQYF.

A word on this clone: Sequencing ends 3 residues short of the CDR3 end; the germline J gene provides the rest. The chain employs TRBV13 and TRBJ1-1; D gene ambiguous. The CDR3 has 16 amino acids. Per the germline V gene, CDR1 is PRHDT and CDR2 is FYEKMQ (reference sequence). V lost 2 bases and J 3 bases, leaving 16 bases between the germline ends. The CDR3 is CASSLLRDTRDTEAFF. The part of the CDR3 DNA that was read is TGTGCCAGCAGCTTACTGAGAGACACTAGGGACACTGAA.

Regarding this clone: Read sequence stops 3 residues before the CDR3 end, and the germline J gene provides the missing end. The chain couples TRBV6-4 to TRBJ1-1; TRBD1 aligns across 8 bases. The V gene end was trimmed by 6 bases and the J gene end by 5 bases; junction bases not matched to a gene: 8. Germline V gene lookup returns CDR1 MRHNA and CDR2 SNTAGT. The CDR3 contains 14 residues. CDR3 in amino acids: CASSPQGGSTEAFF. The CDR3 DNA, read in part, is TGTGCCAGCAGCCCACAGGGGGGGAGTACTGAA.

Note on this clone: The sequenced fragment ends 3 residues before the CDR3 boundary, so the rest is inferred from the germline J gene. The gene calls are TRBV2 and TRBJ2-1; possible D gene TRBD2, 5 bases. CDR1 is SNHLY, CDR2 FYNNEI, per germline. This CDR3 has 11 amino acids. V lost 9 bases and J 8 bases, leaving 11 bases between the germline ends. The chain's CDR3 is CASTAGDEQFF. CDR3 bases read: TGTGCCAGTACGGCCGGGGATGAG.

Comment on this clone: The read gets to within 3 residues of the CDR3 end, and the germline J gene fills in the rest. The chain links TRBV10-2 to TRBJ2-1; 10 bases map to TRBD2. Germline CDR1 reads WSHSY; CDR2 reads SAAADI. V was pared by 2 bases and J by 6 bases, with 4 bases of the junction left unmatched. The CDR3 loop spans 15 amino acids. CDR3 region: CASSEGSGRSNEQFF. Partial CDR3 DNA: TGCGCCAGCAGTGAGGGTAGCGGGAGGAGCAATGAG.

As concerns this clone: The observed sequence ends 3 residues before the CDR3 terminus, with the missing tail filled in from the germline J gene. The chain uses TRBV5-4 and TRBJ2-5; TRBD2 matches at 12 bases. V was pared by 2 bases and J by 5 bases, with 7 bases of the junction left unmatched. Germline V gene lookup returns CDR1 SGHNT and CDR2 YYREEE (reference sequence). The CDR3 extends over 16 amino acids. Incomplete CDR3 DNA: TGTGCCAGCAGCTTCGCTAGCGGGGGGGCCCCGGAGACC. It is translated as CASSFASGGAPET. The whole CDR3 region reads CASSFASGGAPETQYF.

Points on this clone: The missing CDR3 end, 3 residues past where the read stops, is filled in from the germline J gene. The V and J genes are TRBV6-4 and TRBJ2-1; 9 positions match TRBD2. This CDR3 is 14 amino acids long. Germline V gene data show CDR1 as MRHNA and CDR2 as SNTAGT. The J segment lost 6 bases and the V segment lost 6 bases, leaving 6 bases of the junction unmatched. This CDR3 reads CASRREGGSNEQFF. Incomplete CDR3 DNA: TGTGCCAGCAGGCGGGAGGGCGGTAGCAATGAG.

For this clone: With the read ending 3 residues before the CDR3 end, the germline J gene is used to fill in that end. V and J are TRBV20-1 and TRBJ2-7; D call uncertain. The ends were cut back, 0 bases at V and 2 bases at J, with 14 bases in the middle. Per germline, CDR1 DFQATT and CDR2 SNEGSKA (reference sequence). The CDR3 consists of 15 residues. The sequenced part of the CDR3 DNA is TGCAGTGCTAGAGATCGAGGCGGTCCAACCTACGAG. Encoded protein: CSARDRGGPTYE. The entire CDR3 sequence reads CSARDRGGPTYEQYF.

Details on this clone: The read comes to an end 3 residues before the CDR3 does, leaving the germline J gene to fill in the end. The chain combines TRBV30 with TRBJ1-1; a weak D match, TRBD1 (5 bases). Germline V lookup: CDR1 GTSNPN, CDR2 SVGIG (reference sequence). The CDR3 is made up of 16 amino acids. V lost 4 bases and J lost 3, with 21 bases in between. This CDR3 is CAWTEFIFRGDTEAFF. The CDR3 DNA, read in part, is TGTGCCTGGACTGAGTTCATCTTTAGGGGAGACACTGAA.

CDR3 region: CSARVMGQGDFTEAFF. The covered CDR3 bases are TGCAGTGCTAGAGTAATGGGACAGGGGGACTTCACTGAA. The chain uses TRBV20-1 and TRBJ1-1; 11 positions match TRBD1. Read sequence stops 3 residues before the CDR3 end, and the germline J gene provides the missing end. V shed 1 base and J 4 bases; nucleotides not matched to a gene: 8. Germline V lookup: CDR1 DFQATT, CDR2 SNEGSKA (reference sequence). The CDR3 is 16 residues long.

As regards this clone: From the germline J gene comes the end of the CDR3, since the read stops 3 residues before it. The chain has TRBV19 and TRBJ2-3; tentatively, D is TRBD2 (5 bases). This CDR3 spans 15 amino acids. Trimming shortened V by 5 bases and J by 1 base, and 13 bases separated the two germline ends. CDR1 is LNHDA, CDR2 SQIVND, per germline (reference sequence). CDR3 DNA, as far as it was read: TGTGCCAGTAGTCGAACTAGGTCGGGCACAGATACG. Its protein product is CASSRTRSGTDT. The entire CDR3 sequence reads CASSRTRSGTDTQYF. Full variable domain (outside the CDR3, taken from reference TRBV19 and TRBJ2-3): DGGITQSPKYLFRKEGQNVTLSCEQNLNHDAMYWYRQDPGQGLRLIYYSQIVNDFQKGDIAEGYSVSREKKESFPLTVTSAQKNPTAFYLCASSRTRSGTDTQYFGPGTRLTVL.